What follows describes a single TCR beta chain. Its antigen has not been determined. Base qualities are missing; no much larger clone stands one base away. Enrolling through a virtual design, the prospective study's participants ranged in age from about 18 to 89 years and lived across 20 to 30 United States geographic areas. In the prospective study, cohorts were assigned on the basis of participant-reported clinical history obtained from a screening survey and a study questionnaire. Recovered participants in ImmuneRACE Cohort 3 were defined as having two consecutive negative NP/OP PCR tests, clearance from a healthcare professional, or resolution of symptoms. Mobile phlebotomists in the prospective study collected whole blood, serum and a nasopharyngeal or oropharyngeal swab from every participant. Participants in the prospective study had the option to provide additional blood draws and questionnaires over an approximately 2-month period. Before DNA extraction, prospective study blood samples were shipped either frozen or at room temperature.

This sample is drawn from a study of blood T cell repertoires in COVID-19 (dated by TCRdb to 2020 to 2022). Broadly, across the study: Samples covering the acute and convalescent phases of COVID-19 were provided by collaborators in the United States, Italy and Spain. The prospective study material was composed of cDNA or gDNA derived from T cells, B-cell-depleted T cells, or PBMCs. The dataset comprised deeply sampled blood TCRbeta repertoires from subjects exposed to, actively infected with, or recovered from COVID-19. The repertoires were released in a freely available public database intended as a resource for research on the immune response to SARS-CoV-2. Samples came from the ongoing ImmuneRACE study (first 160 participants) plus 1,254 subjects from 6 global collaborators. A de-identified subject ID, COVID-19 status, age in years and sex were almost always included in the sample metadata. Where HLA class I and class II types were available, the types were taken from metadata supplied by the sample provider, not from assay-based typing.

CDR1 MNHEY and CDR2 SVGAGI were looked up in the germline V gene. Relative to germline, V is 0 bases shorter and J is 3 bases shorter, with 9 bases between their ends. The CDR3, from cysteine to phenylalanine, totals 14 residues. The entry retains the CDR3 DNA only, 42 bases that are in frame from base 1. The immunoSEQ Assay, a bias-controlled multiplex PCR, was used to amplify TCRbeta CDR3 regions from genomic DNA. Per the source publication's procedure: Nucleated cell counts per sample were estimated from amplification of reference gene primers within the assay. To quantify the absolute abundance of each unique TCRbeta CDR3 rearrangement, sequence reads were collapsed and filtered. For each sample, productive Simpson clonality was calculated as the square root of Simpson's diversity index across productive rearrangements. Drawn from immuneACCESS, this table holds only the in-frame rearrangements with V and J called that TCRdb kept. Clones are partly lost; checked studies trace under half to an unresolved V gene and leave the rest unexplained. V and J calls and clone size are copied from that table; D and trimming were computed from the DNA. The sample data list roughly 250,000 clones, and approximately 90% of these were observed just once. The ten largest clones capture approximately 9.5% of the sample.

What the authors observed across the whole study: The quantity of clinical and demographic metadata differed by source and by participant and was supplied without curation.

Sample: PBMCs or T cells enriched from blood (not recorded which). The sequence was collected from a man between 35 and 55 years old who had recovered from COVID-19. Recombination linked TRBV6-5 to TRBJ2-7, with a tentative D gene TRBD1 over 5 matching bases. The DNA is TGTGCCAGCAGTTACTCGCGACAGCTCTACGAGCAGTACTTC. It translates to CASSYSRQLYEQYF.